A single sample gave rise to the 21 T cell receptor beta chains below, sequenced in a study of shared clonotypes between healthy human individuals. The assay was immunoSEQ multiplex PCR, and TCRdb's table has in-frame clones only and misses some. This table holds approximately 1.4 million clones, 95% to 99% found once. Input material: naive CD4+ T cells sorted from blood. Noted subset: CD45RA+ positively selected. The receptors come from a man aged 30 to 39 in good health.

The chain joins TRBV5-1 to TRBJ2-5; 7 positions match TRBD1. V was clipped by 1 base and J by 0 bases; unmatched bases: 9. In germline, CDR1 is SGHRS, CDR2 YFSETQ. The CDR3 length is 17 residues. CDR3 nucleotide sequence: TGCGCCAGCAGCTTGCCAAGGGACAGCCCTTACCAAGAGACCCAGTACTTC. Translated: CASSLPRDSPYQETQYF.

The chain combines TRBV10-3 with TRBJ2-5, with 12 bases matching TRBD2. CDR3 length: 16 amino acids. The germline gives CDR1 ENHRY, CDR2 SYGVKD. V trimming: 3 bases; J trimming: 4 bases; junction bases outside the gene matches: 6. In DNA form, the CDR3 reads TGTGCCATCAGTGATTCTAGCGGGAGGGCAGGAGAGACCCAGTACTTC. Translation: CAISDSSGRAGETQYF.

The chain recombines TRBV6-4 with TRBJ1-5; a possible D gene is TRBD1 (6 bases). The CDR3 length is 15 residues. Germline values: CDR1 MRHNA, CDR2 SNTAGT. The V and J ends lost 8 bases and 1 base respectively, with 15 bases between them. CDR3 loop: CASQNGTPSNQPQHF. In DNA, the CDR3 is TGTGCCAGCCAGAATGGGACACCCAGCAATCAGCCCCAGCATTTT.

The chain joins TRBV4-3 to TRBJ2-7; 9 bases line up with TRBD2. Per germline, CDR1 LGHNA and CDR2 YSLEER. The CDR3 is made up of 16 amino acids. Trimming at V came to 0 bases and at J to 6 bases, leaving 9 bases not matched to a gene. CDR3 sequence: CASSQDLYLAGREQYF. The CDR3 region has the DNA TGCGCCAGCAGCCAAGATTTGTACCTAGCGGGACGCGAGCAGTACTTC.

The rearrangement links TRBV30 to TRBJ2-7; D call uncertain. CDR1 and CDR2 from the germline V gene are GTSNPN and SVGIG (reference sequence). Trimming shortened V by 0 bases and J by 2 bases, and 11 bases separated the two germline ends. This CDR3 is built from 14 residues. CDR3 nucleotides: TGTGCCTGGAGTGTAGGCGGTCCCCCCTACGAGCAGTACTTC. It encodes CAWSVGGPPYEQYF.

The rearrangement links TRBV28 to TRBJ1-2; TRBD1 is a possible D gene (5 bases). CDR3 length: 17 residues. From germline, CDR1 is MDHEN and CDR2 SYDVKM. With 6 bases removed from V and 4 bases from J, the gap between germline ends came to 24 bases. The CDR3 reads CASSPPQGRGMGYGYTF. The CDR3 nucleotides read TGTGCCAGCAGCCCCCCACAAGGTAGGGGAATGGGCTATGGCTACACCTTC.

Turning to this clone: Other DNA sequences in this sample translate to the same CDR3. The chain recombines TRBV18 with TRBJ1-4, with D uncertain. The CDR3 spans 14 residues. Deletions cut 0 bases from V and 3 bases from J, with 5 bases between. Germline V gene lookup returns CDR1 KGHSH and CDR2 LQKENI. CDR3 nucleotide sequence: TGTGCCAGCTCACCACCAGGGTCTAATGAAAAACTGTTTTTT. It encodes CASSPPGSNEKLFF. Full variable domain (rest looked up from reference TRBV18 and TRBJ1-4): NAGVMQNPRHLVRRRGQEARLRCSPMKGHSHVYWYRQLPEEGLKFMVYLQKENIIDESGMPKERFSAEFPKEGPSILRIQQVVRGDSAAYFCASSPPGSNEKLFFGSGTQLSVL.

The V call is TRBV18, the J call TRBJ2-5; D unresolved. There are 12 residues in the CDR3. The germline V gene encodes CDR1 KGHSH and CDR2 LQKENI. V shed 3 bases and J shed 7 bases, with 9 bases lying between them. CDR3: CASSPSSGTQYF. The DNA for the CDR3 is TGTGCCAGCTCACCCTCTTCGGGGACCCAGTACTTC.

Here the CDR3 reads CASSPGAALTSGYTF. DNA for the CDR3: TGTGCCAGCAGTCCAGGCGCAGCTTTAACGAGTGGCTACACCTTC. The V gene is TRBV6-4, the J gene TRBJ1-2; D not certain. CDR1 is MRHNA and CDR2 is SNTAGT in the germline V gene. The V end lost 5 bases, the J end lost 7 bases, and 20 bases lay between the germline ends. The CDR3 sequence is 15 residues long.

V usage is TRBV6-5 and J usage is TRBJ2-4; the D gene is possibly TRBD1 (5 bases). From germline, CDR1 is MNHEY and CDR2 SVGAGI. CDR3 length equals 14 residues. V shed 5 bases and J shed 7 bases, with 15 bases lying between them. CDR3 protein: CASSKGPSFNIQYF. For the CDR3, the DNA is TGTGCCAGCAGTAAGGGGCCTTCCTTCAACATTCAGTACTTC.

The V and J genes are TRBV11-2 and TRBJ1-1, with 7 positions matching TRBD1. The length of the CDR3 is 14 residues. Germline V gene data show CDR1 as SGHAT and CDR2 as FQNNGV. Trimming at V came to 4 bases and at J to 5 bases, leaving 7 bases not matched to a gene. The CDR3 DNA sequence: TGTGCCAGCAGCTCCCACAGGGGTATGACTGAAGCTTTCTTT. Protein: CASSSHRGMTEAFF.

The chain joins TRBV18 to TRBJ1-4; no firm D call. Deletions cut 3 bases from V and 6 bases from J, with 14 bases between. The CDR3 covers 15 residues. Germline values: CDR1 KGHSH, CDR2 LQKENI. CDR3 in amino acids: CASSPIGVPDEKLFF. In DNA, the CDR3 is TGTGCCAGCTCACCTATTGGGGTCCCAGATGAAAAACTGTTTTTT. Supplemented by reference TRBV18 and TRBJ1-4, the full variable domain reads NAGVMQNPRHLVRRRGQEARLRCSPMKGHSHVYWYRQLPEEGLKFMVYLQKENIIDESGMPKERFSAEFPKEGPSILRIQQVVRGDSAAYFCASSPIGVPDEKLFFGSGTQLSVL.

V is TRBV5-1 and J is TRBJ2-1, with D perhaps given as TRBD1 or TRBD2 (5 bases each). This CDR3 contains 14 residues. Per germline, CDR1 SGHRS and CDR2 YFSETQ. V dropped 4 bases and J dropped 7 bases, with 15 bases sitting between them. The CDR3 loop reads CASSLLGDGNEQFF. The CDR3 region has the DNA TGCGCCAGCAGCCTATTGGGGGATGGGAATGAGCAGTTCTTC.

The chain carries TRBV5-1 and TRBJ2-5; perhaps TRBD2 as D (6 bases). Germline CDR1 SGHRS, CDR2 YFSETQ. V was shortened by 0 bases and J by 1 base, with 10 bases between the two germline ends. The CDR3 consists of 15 residues. The CDR3 region has the DNA TGCGCCAGCAGCTTGGGTAGCGGCCCCCAAGAGACCCAGTACTTC. Its translation is CASSLGSGPQETQYF.

The CDR3 DNA reads TGTGCCAGCAGCCCGGGACGTGACGTTGATCGGGCCAAAAACATTCAGTACTTC. The encoded protein is CASSPGRDVDRAKNIQYF. The chain is built from TRBV5-5 and TRBJ2-4; TRBD1 or TRBD2 may be the D gene (5 bases each). The CDR3 spans 18 residues. V gave up 4 bases and J gave up 1 base, with 21 bases separating them. Per the germline V gene, CDR1 is SGHKS and CDR2 is YYEKEE (reference sequence).

Here the CDR3 reads CSAGRWRETYEQYF. CDR3 nucleotides: TGCAGCGCCGGTCGGTGGCGGGAGACCTACGAGCAGTACTTC. The V call is TRBV29-1, the J call TRBJ2-7; 7 nucleotides match TRBD2. This CDR3 comprises 14 residues. The V and J ends lost 7 bases and 2 bases, in that order; junction bases with no gene match: 11. Per germline, CDR1 SQVTM and CDR2 ANQGSEA.

J is TRBJ2-7 and V is TRBV6-6; 8 nucleotides line up with TRBD2. Germline V gene sequence: CDR1 MNHNY, CDR2 SVGAGI (reference sequence). Trimming removed 7 bases from V and 1 base from J; junction bases left unmatched: 9. The CDR3 contains 15 residues. The CDR3 is CASTTPTSVSYEQYF. CDR3 nucleotides: TGTGCCAGCACTACCCCGACTAGCGTATCCTACGAGCAGTACTTC.

The chain links TRBV4-3 to TRBJ2-3; TRBD2 agrees at 7 bases. Germline CDR1 and CDR2: LGHNA and YSLEER. V lost 0 bases, J lost 6 bases, and 6 bases stayed unmatched. The CDR3 consists of 15 residues. CDR3 amino acids: CASSQDTGGFDTQYF. As DNA, the CDR3 is TGCGCCAGCAGCCAAGATACGGGAGGATTCGATACGCAGTATTTT.

The chain joins TRBV5-6 to TRBJ1-3; the D is unclear. The CDR3 is 17 residues long. The V gene's germline CDR1 is SGHDT and CDR2 YYEEEE. Trimming took 0 bases from V and 2 from J, leaving 15 bases between them. The CDR3 protein is CASSLGSRMITGNTIYF. In DNA form, the CDR3 reads TGTGCCAGCAGCTTGGGAAGCAGGATGATAACTGGAAACACCATATATTTT. The variable domain in full, with the rest retrieved from reference TRBV5-6 and TRBJ1-3, is DAGVTQSPTHLIKTRGQQVTLRCSPKSGHDTVSWYQQALGQGPQFIFQYYEEEERQRGNFPDRFSGHQFPNYSSELNVNALLLGDSALYLCASSLGSRMITGNTIYFGEGSWLTVV.

The genes are TRBV19 and TRBJ1-4, with D possibly TRBD1 on 6 matching bases. CDR1 is LNHDA, CDR2 SQIVND, per germline (reference sequence). V lost 7 bases and J 0 bases, leaving 15 bases between the germline ends. The CDR3 is 16 residues long. CDR3 nucleotides: TGTGCCAGTAATGCGCGCAGGGGTGCAACTAATGAAAAACTGTTTTTT. As protein: CASNARRGATNEKLFF. Combining the CDR3 with reference TRBV19 and TRBJ1-4 gives the whole variable domain DGGITQSPKYLFRKEGQNVTLSCEQNLNHDAMYWYRQDPGQGLRLIYYSQIVNDFQKGDIAEGYSVSREKKESFPLTVTSAQKNPTAFYLCASNARRGATNEKLFFGSGTQLSVL.

The chain recombines TRBV10-2 with TRBJ2-3, with TRBD2 matching 11 bases. This CDR3 has 19 amino acids. V shed 2 bases, J shed 4 bases, and the junction held 14 bases outside the gene matches. CDR1 and CDR2 (germline): WSHSY, SAAADI. The CDR3: CASSEVRVELAGAPDTQYF. As DNA, the CDR3 is TGCGCCAGCAGTGAGGTCAGGGTCGAACTAGCGGGAGCCCCAGATACGCAGTATTTT.